A single sample gave rise to the 3 T cell receptor beta chains below, sequenced in a study of vaccination and CD4 T cells after COVID-19. These receptors have no known antigen. Once obtained from cultured CD4+ T cells, the DNA was sequenced using the Oncomine TCR Beta short-read assay. Scientists extracted genomic DNA from CD4+ T cells grown in culture. TCRdb re-called the PCR reads with MiXCR, one entry per CDR3 protein. Altogether some 11,000 distinct CDR3 sequences are present, around 32% being singletons, with the ten largest covering roughly 13%. Stated treatment: roughly 10-day PBMC culture with coronavirus spike peptide pools or control peptides (ViraFEST assay). Prior to the COVID-19 pandemic (2011-2018), the unexposed donor's CD4+ T cells were collected. The material sequenced was CD4+ T cells from blood, cultured in vitro. The receptors here all came from a human donor in good health.

The V and J genes are TRBV7-9 and TRBJ1-1, with D perhaps TRBD1 (6 bases). Germline CDR1 and CDR2: SEHNR and FQNEAQ (reference sequence). Trimming left V 5 bases short and J 4 bases short, with 17 bases between. The CDR3 runs to 15 residues. CDR3 region: CASSLSGTWGTEAFF. The DNA for the CDR3 is TGTGCCAGCAGCCTATCCGGGACATGGGGCACTGAAGCTTTCTTT.

The chain uses TRBV7-2 and TRBJ2-7; D remains ambiguous. This CDR3 contains 13 residues. Trimming stripped 3 bases from V and 2 bases from J, with 8 bases between. Germline lookup yields CDR1 SGHTA and CDR2 FQGNSA. This chain's CDR3 is CASSFEVTYEQYF. CDR3 coding DNA: TGTGCCAGCAGCTTTGAAGTGACCTACGAGCAGTACTTC.

The V call is TRBV5-1, the J call TRBJ2-7; 10 bases are a match to TRBD2. The CDR3 spans 14 residues. The V gene's germline CDR1 is SGHRS and CDR2 YFSETQ. Trimming removed 8 bases from V and 4 bases from J; junction bases left unmatched: 9. The CDR3, as DNA: TGCGCCAGTTCGGGAGCGGGAGGGCCTTACGAGCAGTACTTC. This encodes CASSGAGGPYEQYF.